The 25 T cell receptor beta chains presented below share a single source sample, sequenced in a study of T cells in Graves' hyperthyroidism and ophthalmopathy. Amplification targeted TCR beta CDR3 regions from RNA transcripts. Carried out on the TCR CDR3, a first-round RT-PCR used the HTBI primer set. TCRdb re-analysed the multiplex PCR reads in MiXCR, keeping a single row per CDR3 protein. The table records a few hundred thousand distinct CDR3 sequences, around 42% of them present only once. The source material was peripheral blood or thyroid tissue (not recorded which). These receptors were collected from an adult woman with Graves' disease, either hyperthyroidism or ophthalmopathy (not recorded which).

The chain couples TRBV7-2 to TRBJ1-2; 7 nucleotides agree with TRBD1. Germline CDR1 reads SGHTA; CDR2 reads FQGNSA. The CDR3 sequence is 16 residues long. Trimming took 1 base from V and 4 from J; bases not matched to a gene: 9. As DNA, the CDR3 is TGTGCCAGCAGCTTAGTTTCAGGGGGACTGGGCTATGGCTACACCTTC. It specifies CASSLVSGGLGYGYTF.

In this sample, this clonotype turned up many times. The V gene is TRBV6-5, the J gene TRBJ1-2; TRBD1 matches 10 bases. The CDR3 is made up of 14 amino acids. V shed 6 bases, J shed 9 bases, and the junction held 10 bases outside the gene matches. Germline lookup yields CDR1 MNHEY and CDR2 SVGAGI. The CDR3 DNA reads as TGTGCCAGCAGCTGGGACAGGGGAGGTGGTAGCTACACCTTC. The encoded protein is CASSWDRGGGSYTF.

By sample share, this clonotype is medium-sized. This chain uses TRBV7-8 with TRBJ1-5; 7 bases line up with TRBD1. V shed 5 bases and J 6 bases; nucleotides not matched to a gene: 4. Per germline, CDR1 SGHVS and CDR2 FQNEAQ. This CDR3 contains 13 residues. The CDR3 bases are TGTGCCAGCAGCACAGGGGTAGCTCAGCCCCAGCATTTT. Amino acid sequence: CASSTGVAQPQHF.

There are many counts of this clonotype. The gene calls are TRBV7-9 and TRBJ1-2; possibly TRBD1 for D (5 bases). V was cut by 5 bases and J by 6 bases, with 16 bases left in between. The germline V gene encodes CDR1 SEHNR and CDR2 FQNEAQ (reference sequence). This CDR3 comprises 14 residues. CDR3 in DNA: TGTGCCAGCAGCCCCCGGGACTTTACCCATGGCTACACCTTC. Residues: CASSPRDFTHGYTF.

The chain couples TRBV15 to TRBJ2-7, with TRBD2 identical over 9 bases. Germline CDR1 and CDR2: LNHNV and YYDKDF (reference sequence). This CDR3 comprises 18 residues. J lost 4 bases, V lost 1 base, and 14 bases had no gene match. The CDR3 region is CATSRAKGLAGIGYEQYF. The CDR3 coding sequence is TGTGCCACCAGCAGAGCGAAAGGTCTAGCGGGAATCGGGTACGAGCAGTACTTC.

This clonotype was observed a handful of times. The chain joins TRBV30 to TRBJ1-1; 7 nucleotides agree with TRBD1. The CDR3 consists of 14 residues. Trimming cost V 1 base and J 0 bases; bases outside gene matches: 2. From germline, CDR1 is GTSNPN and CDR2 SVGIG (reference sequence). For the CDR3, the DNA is TGTGCCTGGAGTGAGGGACAGCTGAACACTGAAGCTTTCTTT. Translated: CAWSEGQLNTEAFF.

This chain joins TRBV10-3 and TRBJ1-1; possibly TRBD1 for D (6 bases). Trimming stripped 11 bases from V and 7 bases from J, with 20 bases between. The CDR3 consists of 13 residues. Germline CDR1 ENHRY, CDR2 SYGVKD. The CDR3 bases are TGTGCCGTTTTAACAGGGCGTAAAGATGAAGCTTTCTTT. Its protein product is CAVLTGRKDEAFF.

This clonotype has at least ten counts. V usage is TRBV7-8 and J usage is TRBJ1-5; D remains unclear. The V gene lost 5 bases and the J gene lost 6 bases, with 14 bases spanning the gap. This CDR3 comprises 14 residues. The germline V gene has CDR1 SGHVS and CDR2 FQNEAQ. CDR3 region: CASSEQPGGQPQHF. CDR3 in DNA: TGTGCCAGCAGCGAACAGCCGGGAGGTCAGCCCCAGCATTTT.

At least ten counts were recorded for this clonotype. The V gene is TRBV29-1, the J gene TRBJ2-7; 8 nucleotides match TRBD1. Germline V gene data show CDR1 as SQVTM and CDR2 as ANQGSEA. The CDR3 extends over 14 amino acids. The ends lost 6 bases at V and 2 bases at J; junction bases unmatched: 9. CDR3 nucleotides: TGCAGCGTCGAGACAGGGGAGCGGGCCTACGAGCAGTACTTC. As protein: CSVETGERAYEQYF.

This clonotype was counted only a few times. The DNA for the CDR3 is TGTGCCACCAGTCAGATAGCGGGAGGTGGAGAGACCCAGTACTTC. Protein product: CATSQIAGGGETQYF. V gene TRBV24-1 combines with J gene TRBJ2-5; 10 nucleotides align to TRBD2. Germline lookup yields CDR1 KGHDR and CDR2 SFDVKD. V trimming: 6 bases; J trimming: 4 bases; junction bases outside the gene matches: 7. The CDR3 extends over 15 amino acids.

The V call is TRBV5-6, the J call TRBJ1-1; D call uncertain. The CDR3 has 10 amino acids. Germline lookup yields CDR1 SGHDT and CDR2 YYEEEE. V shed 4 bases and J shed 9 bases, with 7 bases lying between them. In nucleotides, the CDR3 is TGTGCCAGCAGCCTAGGACAAGCTTTCTTT. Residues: CASSLGQAFF.

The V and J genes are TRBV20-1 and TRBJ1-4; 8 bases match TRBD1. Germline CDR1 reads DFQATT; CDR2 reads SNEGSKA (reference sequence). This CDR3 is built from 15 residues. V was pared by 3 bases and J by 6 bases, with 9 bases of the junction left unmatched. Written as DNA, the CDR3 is TGCAGTGCTAGCGCCGACAGGGGATCGTATGAAAAACTGTTTTTT. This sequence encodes CSASADRGSYEKLFF.

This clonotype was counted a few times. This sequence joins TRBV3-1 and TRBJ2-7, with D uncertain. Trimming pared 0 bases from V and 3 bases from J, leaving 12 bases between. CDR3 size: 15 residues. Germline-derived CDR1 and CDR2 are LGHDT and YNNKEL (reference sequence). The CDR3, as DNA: TGTGCCAGCAGCCAAGATCAGAAGTATAGCTACGAGCAGTACTTC. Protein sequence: CASSQDQKYSYEQYF.

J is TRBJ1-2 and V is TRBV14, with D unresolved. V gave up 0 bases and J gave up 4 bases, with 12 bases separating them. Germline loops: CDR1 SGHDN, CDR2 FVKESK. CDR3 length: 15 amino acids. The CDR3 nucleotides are TGTGCCAGCAGCCAAGATATCGGCAGACCCTATGGCTACACCTTC. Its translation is CASSQDIGRPYGYTF.

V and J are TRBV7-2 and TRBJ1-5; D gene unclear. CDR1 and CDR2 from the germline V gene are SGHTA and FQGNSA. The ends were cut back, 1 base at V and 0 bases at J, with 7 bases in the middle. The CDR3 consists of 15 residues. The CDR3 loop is CASSLELHSNQPQHF. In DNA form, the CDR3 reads TGTGCCAGCAGCTTAGAGTTACATAGCAATCAGCCCCAGCATTTT.

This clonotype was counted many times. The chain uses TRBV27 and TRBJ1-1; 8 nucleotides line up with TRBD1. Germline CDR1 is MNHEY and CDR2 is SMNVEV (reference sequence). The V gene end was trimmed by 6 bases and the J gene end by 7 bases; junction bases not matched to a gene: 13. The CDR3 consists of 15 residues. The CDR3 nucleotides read TGTGCCAGCAGCAGAATGGGACAGGCGATAAGTGAAGCTTTCTTT. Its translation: CASSRMGQAISEAFF.

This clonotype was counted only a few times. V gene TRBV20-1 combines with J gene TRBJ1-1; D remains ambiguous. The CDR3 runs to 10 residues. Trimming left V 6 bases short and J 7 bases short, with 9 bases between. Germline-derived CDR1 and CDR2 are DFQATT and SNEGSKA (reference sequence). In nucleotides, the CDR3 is TGCAGTGCCTCCACGGGTGAAGCTTTCTTT. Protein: CSASTGEAFF.

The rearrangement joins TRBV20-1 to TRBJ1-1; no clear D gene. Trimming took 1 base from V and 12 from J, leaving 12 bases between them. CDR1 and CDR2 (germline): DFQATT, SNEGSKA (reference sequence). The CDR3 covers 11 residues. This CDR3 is CSARVLADTFF. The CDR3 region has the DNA TGCAGTGCTAGAGTGTTGGCTGACACTTTCTTT.

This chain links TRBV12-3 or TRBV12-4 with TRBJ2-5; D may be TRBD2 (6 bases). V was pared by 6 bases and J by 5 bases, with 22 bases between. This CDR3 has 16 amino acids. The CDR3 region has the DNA TGTGCCAGCAGCACTAGCACCGGGGAGCTTTCCGAGACCCAGTACTTC. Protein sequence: CASSTSTGELSETQYF.

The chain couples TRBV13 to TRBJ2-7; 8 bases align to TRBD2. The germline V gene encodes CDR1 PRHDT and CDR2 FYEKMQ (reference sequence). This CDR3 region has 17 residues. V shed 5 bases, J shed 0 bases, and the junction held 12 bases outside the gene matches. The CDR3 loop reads CASSLSWPGGASYEQYF. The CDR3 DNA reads TGTGCCAGCAGCCTAAGTTGGCCGGGAGGGGCCTCCTACGAGCAGTACTTC. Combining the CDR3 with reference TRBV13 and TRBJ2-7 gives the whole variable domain AAGVIQSPRHLIKEKRETATLKCYPIPRHDTVYWYQQGPGQDPQFLISFYEKMQSDKGSIPDRFSAQQFSDYHSELNMSSLELGDSALYFCASSLSWPGGASYEQYFGPGTRLTVT.

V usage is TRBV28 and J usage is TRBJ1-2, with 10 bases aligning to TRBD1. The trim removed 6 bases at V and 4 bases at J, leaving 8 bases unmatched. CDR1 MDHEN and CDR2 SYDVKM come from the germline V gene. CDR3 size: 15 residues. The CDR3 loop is CASRRQGASGYGYTF. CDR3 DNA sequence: TGTGCCAGCAGGCGACAGGGGGCCTCTGGCTATGGCTACACCTTC.

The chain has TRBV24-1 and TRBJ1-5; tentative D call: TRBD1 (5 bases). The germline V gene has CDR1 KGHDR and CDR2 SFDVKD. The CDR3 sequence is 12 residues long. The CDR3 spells CDTRVCNQPQHF. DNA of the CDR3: TGTGATACCAGGGTTTGCAATCAGCCCCAGCATTTT.

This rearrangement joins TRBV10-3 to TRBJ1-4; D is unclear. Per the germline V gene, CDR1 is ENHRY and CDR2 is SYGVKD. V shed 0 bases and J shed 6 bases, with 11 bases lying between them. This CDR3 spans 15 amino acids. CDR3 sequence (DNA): TGTGCCATCAGTGAGTCGACGGGAGCGGATGAAAAACTGTTTTTT. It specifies CAISESTGADEKLFF.

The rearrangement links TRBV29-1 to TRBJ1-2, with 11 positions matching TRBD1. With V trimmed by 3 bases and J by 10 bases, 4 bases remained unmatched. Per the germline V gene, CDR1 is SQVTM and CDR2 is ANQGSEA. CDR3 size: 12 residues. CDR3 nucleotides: TGCAGCGTTGACGGACAGGGGGCGGACTACACCTTC. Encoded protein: CSVDGQGADYTF.

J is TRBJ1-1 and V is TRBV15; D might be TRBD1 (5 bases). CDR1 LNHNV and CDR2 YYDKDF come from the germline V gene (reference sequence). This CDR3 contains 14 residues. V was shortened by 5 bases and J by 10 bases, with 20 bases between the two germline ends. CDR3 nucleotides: TGTGCCACCAGCCTCTCACCGACAGTCCTTCGAGCTTTCTTT. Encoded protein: CATSLSPTVLRAFF.